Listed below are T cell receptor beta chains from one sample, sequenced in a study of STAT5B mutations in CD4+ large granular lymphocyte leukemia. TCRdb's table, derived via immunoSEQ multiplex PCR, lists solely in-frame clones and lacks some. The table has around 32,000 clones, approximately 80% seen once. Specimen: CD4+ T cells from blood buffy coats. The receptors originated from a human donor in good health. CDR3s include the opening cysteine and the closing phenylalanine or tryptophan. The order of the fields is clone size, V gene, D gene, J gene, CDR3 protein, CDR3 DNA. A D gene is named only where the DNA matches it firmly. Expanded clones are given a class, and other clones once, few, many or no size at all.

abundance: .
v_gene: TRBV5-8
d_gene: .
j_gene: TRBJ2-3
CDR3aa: CASSLGRGPDTQYF
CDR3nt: TGTGCCAGCAGCTTGGGTCGGGGGCCAGATACGCAGTATTTT

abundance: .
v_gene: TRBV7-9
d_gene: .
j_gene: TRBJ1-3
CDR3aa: CASSLAPGRPGNTIYF
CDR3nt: TGTGCCAGCAGCTTAGCCCCAGGGCGGCCTGGAAACACCATATATTTT

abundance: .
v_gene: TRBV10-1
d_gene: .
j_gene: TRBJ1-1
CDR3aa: CASRLTLNTEAFF
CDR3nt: TGCGCCAGCAGGCTGACCTTGAACACTGAAGCTTTCTTT

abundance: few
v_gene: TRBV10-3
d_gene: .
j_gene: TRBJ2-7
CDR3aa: CAISDPGLGASEQYF
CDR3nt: TGTGCCATCAGTGACCCGGGACTGGGGGCCAGCGAGCAGTACTTC

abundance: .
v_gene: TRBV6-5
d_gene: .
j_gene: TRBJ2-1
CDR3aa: CASSGFNEQFF
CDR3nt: TGTGCCAGCAGTGGGTTTAATGAGCAGTTCTTC

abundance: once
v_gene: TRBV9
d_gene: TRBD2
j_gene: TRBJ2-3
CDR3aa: CASSVSGGGAVGYTQYF
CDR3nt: TGTGCCAGCAGCGTAAGTGGCGGGGGGGCCGTCGGATATACGCAGTATTTT

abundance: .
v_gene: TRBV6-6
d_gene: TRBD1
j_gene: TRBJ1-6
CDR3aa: CASSYGQGVASPLHF
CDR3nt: TGTGCCAGCAGTTACGGGCAGGGGGTCGCTTCACCCCTCCACTTT

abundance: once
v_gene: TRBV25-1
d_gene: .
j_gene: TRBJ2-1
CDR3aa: CASSWISAVNEQFF
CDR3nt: TGTGCCAGCAGTTGGATTTCGGCCGTTAATGAGCAGTTCTTC

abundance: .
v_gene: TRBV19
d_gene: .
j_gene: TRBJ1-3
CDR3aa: CASARNHPISGNTIYF
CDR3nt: TGTGCCAGCGCCCGGAACCACCCTATATCTGGAAACACCATATATTTT

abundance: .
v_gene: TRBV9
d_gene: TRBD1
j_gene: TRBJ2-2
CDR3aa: CASSVAGGQGVTGELFF
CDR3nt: TGTGCCAGCAGCGTAGCTGGGGGACAGGGGGTCACCGGGGAGCTGTTTTTT

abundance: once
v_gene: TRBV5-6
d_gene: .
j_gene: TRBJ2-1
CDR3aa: CASSFLARNEQFF
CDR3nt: TGTGCCAGCAGCTTCCTCGCCAGAAATGAGCAGTTCTTC

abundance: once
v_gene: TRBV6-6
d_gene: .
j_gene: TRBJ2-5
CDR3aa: CASRRASAEETQYF
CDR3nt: TGTGCCAGCAGGCGGGCGAGTGCGGAAGAGACCCAGTACTTC

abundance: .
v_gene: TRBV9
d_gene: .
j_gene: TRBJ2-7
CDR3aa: CASSVARRAGSYEQYF
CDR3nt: TGTGCCAGCAGCGTAGCTCGGAGAGCCGGCTCCTACGAGCAGTACTTC

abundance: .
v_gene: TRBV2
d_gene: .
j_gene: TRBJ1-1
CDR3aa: CASSESTEAFF
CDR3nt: TGTGCCAGCAGTGAAAGTACTGAAGCTTTCTTT

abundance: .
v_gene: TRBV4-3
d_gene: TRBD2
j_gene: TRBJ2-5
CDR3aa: CASSQDFTGGQETQYF
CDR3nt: TGCGCCAGCAGCCAAGATTTTACGGGGGGCCAAGAGACCCAGTACTTC

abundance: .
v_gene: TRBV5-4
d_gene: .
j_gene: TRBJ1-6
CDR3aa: CASSLDGADSPLHF
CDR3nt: TGTGCCAGCAGCTTGGATGGGGCTGATTCACCCCTCCACTTT

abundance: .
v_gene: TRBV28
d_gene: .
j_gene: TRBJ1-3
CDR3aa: CATRGSGNTIYF
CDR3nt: TGTGCCACGAGGGGGTCTGGAAACACCATATATTTT

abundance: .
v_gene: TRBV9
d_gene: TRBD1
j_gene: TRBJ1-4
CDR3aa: CASSELTGQVNEKLFF
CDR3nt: TGTGCCAGCAGCGAATTGACGGGACAGGTTAATGAAAAACTGTTTTTT

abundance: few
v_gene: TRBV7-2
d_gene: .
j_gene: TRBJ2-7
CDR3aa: CASSLALARGEQYF
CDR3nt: TGTGCCAGCAGCTTAGCACTAGCTCGGGGCGAGCAGTACTTC

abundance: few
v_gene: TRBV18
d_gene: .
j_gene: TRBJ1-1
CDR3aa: CASSPTQGVNTEAFF
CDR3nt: TGTGCCAGCTCACCGACACAGGGAGTGAACACTGAAGCTTTCTTT

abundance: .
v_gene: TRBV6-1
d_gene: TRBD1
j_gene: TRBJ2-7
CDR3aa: CASSEWGDRGQHYEQYF
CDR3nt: TGTGCCAGCAGTGAATGGGGAGACAGGGGGCAACACTACGAGCAGTACTTC

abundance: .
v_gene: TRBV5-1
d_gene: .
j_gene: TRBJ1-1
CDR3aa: CASSLVVSKNTEAFF
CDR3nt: TGCGCCAGCAGCTTGGTGGTATCAAAGAACACTGAAGCTTTCTTT

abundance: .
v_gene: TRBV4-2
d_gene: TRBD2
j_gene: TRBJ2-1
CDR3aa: CASSQESGGANEQFF
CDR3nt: TGTGCCAGCAGCCAAGAGAGCGGGGGGGCCAATGAGCAGTTCTTC

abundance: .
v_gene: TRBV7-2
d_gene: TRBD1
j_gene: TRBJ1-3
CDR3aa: CASSSPTGARHSGNTIYF
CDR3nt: TGTGCCAGCAGCTCTCCGACAGGGGCCCGGCACTCTGGAAACACCATATATTTT

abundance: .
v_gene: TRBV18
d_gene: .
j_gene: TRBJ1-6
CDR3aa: CASSPRIYGNSPLHF
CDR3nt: TGTGCCAGCTCGCCCAGGATCTACGGTAATTCACCCCTCCACTTT

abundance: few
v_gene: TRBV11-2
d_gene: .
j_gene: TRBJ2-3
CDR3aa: CASSFELDTQYF
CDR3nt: TGTGCCAGCAGCTTCGAGTTGGATACGCAGTATTTT

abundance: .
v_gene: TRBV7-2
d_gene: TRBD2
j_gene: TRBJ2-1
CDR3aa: CASSSQSGRRNEQFF
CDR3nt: TGTGCCAGCAGCTCTCAATCCGGGAGGCGCAATGAGCAGTTCTTC

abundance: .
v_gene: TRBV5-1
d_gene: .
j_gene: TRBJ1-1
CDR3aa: CASSLEPPTEAFF
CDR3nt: TGCGCCAGCAGCTTGGAACCTCCAACTGAAGCTTTCTTT

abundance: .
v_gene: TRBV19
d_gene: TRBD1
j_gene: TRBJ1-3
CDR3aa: CASSLQGASGNTIYF
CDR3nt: TGTGCCAGTAGCCTTCAGGGGGCCTCTGGAAACACCATATATTTT

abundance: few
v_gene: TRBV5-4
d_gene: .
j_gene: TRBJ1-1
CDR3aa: CASSLESRGSTFF
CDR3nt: TGTGCCAGCAGCTTGGAGTCGAGGGGATCGACTTTCTTT

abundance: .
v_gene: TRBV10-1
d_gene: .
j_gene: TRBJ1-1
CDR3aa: CASEDRPNTEAFF
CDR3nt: TGCGCCAGCGAAGACAGACCGAACACTGAAGCTTTCTTT